Described below is a single T cell receptor beta chain sequence and its context. These data belong to a study of Graves' ophthalmopathy and Graves' hyperthyroidism. Study-level background: The authors collected peripheral blood at initial diagnosis, before any treatment.

Germline loops: CDR1 SEHNR, CDR2 FQNEAQ (reference sequence). The V end was cut by 0 bases, the J end by 5 bases, with 16 bases between. The CDR3 runs 16 residues. RNA transcripts were the template, and TCR beta CDR3 regions were amplified from them. First-round RT-PCR used HTBI primers; second-round multiplex PCR followed. A single record per CDR3 protein comes from TCRdb applying MiXCR to the multiplex PCR reads. This sample has 650,000 to 800,000 distinct CDR3 sequences, with about 38% found just once. Clinical symptoms, serum thyroxine, TRAb, thyroid ultrasound and orbital computed tomography formed the basis of diagnosis.

This clonotype was sampled from an adult man with Graves' ophthalmopathy. Sequenced: peripheral blood. V gene TRBV7-9 combines with J gene TRBJ2-5, with D perhaps TRBD1 or TRBD2 (5 bases each). The CDR3 DNA follows: TGTGCCAGCAGCTTAGCGGCCGGGACCAAGGTGGAGACCCAGTACTTC. Translation: CASSLAAGTKVETQYF.